These 22 T cell receptor beta chains share one sample of origin, sequenced in a study of T cell responses to AZD1222 COVID-19 vaccine. Data came from immunoSEQ multiplex PCR; TCRdb stores just in-frame clones and leaves some out. The sample yields about 120,000 clones, around 88% seen once. The material sequenced was peripheral blood, taken 28 days after the second AZD1222 dose. These receptors all stem from an adult who received the AZD1222 COVID-19 vaccine.

The genes are TRBV6-5 and TRBJ1-1; the D is unclear. CDR1 MNHEY and CDR2 SVGAGI come from the germline V gene. The V end was cut by 8 bases, the J end by 5 bases, with 18 bases between. The CDR3 runs 14 residues. Here the CDR3 DNA reads TGTGCCAGCCGAGTAGTCCCCCGGGGTACTGAAGCTTTCTTT. Translated: CASRVVPRGTEAFF.

This clone appeared once. The rearrangement joins TRBV10-2 to TRBJ2-7; TRBD2 is a possible D gene (6 bases). Germline CDR1 reads WSHSY; CDR2 reads SAAADI. This CDR3 region has 13 residues. Trimming stripped 6 bases from V and 1 base from J, with 10 bases between. In DNA, the CDR3 is TGCGCCAGCAGATTCGGGAGTTCCTACGAGCAGTACTTC. Its translation is CASRFGSSYEQYF.

The J gene is TRBJ2-1, the V gene TRBV4-1; D possibly corresponds to TRBD2 (8 bases). The CDR3 is 15 residues long. V was pared by 4 bases and J by 2 bases, with 12 bases between. Germline V lookup: CDR1 MGHRA, CDR2 YSYEKL. The CDR3 loop is CASSLAGTAYNEQFF. The CDR3 coding sequence is TGCGCCAGCAGCCTAGCGGGGACAGCCTACAATGAGCAGTTCTTC.

This chain uses TRBV11-3 with TRBJ1-1; D is undetermined. This CDR3 comprises 13 residues. Trimming shortened V by 6 bases and J by 5 bases, and 13 bases separated the two germline ends. CDR1 and CDR2 from the germline V gene are SGHNT and YENEEA. This CDR3 is CASSPMEGTEAFF. The CDR3, as DNA: TGTGCCAGCAGTCCGATGGAGGGAACTGAAGCTTTCTTT.

This sequence joins TRBV18 and TRBJ2-3; no clear D gene. The length of the CDR3 is 13 residues. Germline CDR1 is KGHSH and CDR2 is LQKENI. V lost 3 bases and J lost 1, with 5 bases in between. This CDR3 is CASSPTGTDTQYF. For the CDR3, the DNA is TGTGCCAGCTCACCTACCGGCACAGATACGCAGTATTTT.

The rearrangement links TRBV10-3 to TRBJ2-1; 12 bases match TRBD2. Germline V gene sequence: CDR1 ENHRY, CDR2 SYGVKD. J was trimmed by 7 bases and V by 7 bases; bases with no gene match: 11. The CDR3 spans 16 residues. The CDR3: CAITSGGAKIGNEQFF. CDR3 in DNA: TGTGCCATCACTAGCGGGGGGGCCAAGATCGGGAATGAGCAGTTCTTC.

The chain joins TRBV7-9 to TRBJ2-7, with a weak D call TRBD1 (5 bases). Trimming stripped 5 bases from V and 5 bases from J, with 19 bases between. Looked up from germline, CDR1 is SEHNR and CDR2 is FQNEAQ (reference sequence). This CDR3 has 15 residues. The CDR3 nucleotides are TGTGCCAGCAGCCCCGGCCGACAGTTTGCAGACGAGCAGTACTTC. It is translated as CASSPGRQFADEQYF.

The genes are TRBV19 and TRBJ2-1; 14 nucleotides match TRBD2. In germline, CDR1 is LNHDA, CDR2 SQIVND (reference sequence). The V gene end was trimmed by 5 bases and the J gene end by 4 bases; junction bases not matched to a gene: 7. The CDR3 sequence is 17 residues long. CDR3 residues: CASSLQTSGGVYNEQFF. The CDR3 DNA is TGTGCCAGTAGTCTCCAGACTAGCGGGGGGGTTTACAATGAGCAGTTCTTC.

The rearrangement joins TRBV2 to TRBJ1-2; 8 nucleotides line up with TRBD1. The germline gives CDR1 SNHLY, CDR2 FYNNEI. Losses at the gene ends were 5 bases for V and 4 bases for J; bases not matched to a gene: 6. The CDR3 has 14 residues. The CDR3 spells CASSSQGATYGYTF. The CDR3 nucleotides are TGTGCCAGCAGTAGTCAGGGGGCGACCTATGGCTACACCTTC.

The J gene is TRBJ2-1, the V gene TRBV7-3, with D possibly TRBD1 on 6 matching bases. The CDR3 is 12 amino acids. The V gene's germline CDR1 is SGHTA and CDR2 FQGTGA. V dropped 5 bases and J dropped 15 bases, with 17 bases sitting between them. The CDR3 spells CASSPAGTRMFF. The CDR3 bases are TGTGCCAGCAGCCCAGCCGGGACACGGATGTTCTTC.

The chain carries TRBV9 and TRBJ2-2; D might be TRBD1 or TRBD2, each matching 5 bases. Germline CDR1 is SGDLS and CDR2 is YYNGEE. The CDR3 covers 16 residues. The V end lost 4 bases, the J end lost 0 bases, and 13 bases lay between the germline ends. The CDR3 DNA follows: TGTGCCAGCAGCTCTTGGACGGGACCGAACACCGGGGAGCTGTTTTTT. Its protein is CASSSWTGPNTGELFF.

This clone was detected a few times. The CDR3 nucleotides are TGTGCCAGCAGCCAGATCCCCGGACACAACTTGAACACTGAAGCTTTCTTT. Its protein product is CASSQIPGHNLNTEAFF. The V gene is TRBV3-1 (or the pseudogene TRBV3-2), the J gene TRBJ1-1; possibly TRBD1 for D (5 bases). Germline values: CDR1 LGHDT, CDR2 YNNKEL (reference sequence). This CDR3 comprises 17 residues. V lost 3 bases, J lost 0 bases, and 17 bases lay in between.

The chain couples TRBV29-1 to TRBJ1-2; 9 bases align to TRBD1. Looked up from germline, CDR1 is SQVTM and CDR2 is ANQGSEA. The ends lost 5 bases at V and 0 bases at J; junction bases unmatched: 1. This CDR3 is 13 amino acids long. CDR3 nucleotide sequence: TGCAGCGTTCGGACAGGGGCTAACTATGGCTACACCTTC. This sequence encodes CSVRTGANYGYTF.

This clone was observed a handful of times. The chain carries TRBV5-1 and TRBJ1-1; a possible D gene is TRBD1 (5 bases). The CDR3 length is 13 residues. Germline V lookup: CDR1 SGHRS, CDR2 YFSETQ. V was clipped by 2 bases and J by 7 bases, with 12 bases between them. The chain's CDR3 is CASSFSSGHEAFF. The CDR3 bases are TGCGCCAGCAGCTTCTCCTCCGGACATGAAGCTTTCTTT.

The chain carries TRBV7-9 and TRBJ1-6; possible D gene TRBD1, 6 bases. The CDR3 totals 15 residues. From germline, CDR1 is SEHNR and CDR2 FQNEAQ (reference sequence). Between the trimmed V and J ends, which lost 1 base and 3 bases, there was a span of 7 bases. The CDR3 loop is CASSLGDIYNSPLHF. The CDR3 nucleotides are TGTGCCAGCAGCTTAGGGGACATCTATAATTCACCCCTCCACTTT.

V and J are TRBV18 and TRBJ1-2, with TRBD1 matching over 9 bases. The germline gives CDR1 KGHSH, CDR2 LQKENI. Trimming at V came to 5 bases and at J to 5 bases, leaving 9 bases not matched to a gene. CDR3 size: 15 residues. Here the CDR3 DNA reads TGTGCCAGCTCAGTAGACAGGGGGACTTCTTATGGCTACACCTTC. Translating it yields CASSVDRGTSYGYTF.

The genes are TRBV7-9 and TRBJ2-1; TRBD2 matches at 8 bases. Trimming removed 5 bases from V and 1 base from J; junction bases left unmatched: 4. From germline, CDR1 is SEHNR and CDR2 FQNEAQ (reference sequence). The CDR3 runs 15 residues. The CDR3 bases are TGTGCCAGCAGCCCCGGGGGGGTATCCTACAATGAGCAGTTCTTC. Translating it yields CASSPGGVSYNEQFF.

The V and J genes are TRBV13 and TRBJ2-5; possibly TRBD1 for D (6 bases). Germline values: CDR1 PRHDT, CDR2 FYEKMQ (reference sequence). This CDR3 has 14 residues. V was pared by 5 bases and J by 3 bases, with 13 bases between. The CDR3 sequence is CASSQQGWEETQYF. CDR3 nucleotides: TGTGCCAGCAGCCAACAGGGATGGGAAGAGACCCAGTACTTC.

The chain combines TRBV29-1 with TRBJ2-7; D is possibly TRBD1 (5 bases). This CDR3 is 13 amino acids long. Trimming pared 4 bases from V and 0 bases from J, leaving 10 bases between. Germline V lookup: CDR1 SQVTM, CDR2 ANQGSEA. CDR3 loop: CSVVGQYSYEQYF. For the CDR3, the DNA is TGCAGCGTTGTGGGGCAGTACTCCTACGAGCAGTACTTC.

This clone came up once. The chain carries TRBV29-1 and TRBJ1-5; 7 nucleotides line up with TRBD1. V was clipped by 7 bases and J by 5 bases; unmatched bases: 8. This CDR3 has 13 residues. Germline values: CDR1 SQVTM, CDR2 ANQGSEA. As DNA, the CDR3 is TGCAGCGCTGGAGGGGGCCCATATCAGCCCCAGCATTTT. Translated: CSAGGGPYQPQHF.

J is TRBJ1-4 and V is TRBV10-2; tentatively, D is TRBD1 (6 bases). Between the trimmed V and J ends, which lost 2 bases and 14 bases, there was a span of 12 bases. The germline gives CDR1 WSHSY, CDR2 SAAADI. CDR3 length: 12 amino acids. The CDR3 sequence is CASSEPQGYLFF. For the CDR3, the DNA is TGCGCCAGCAGTGAGCCTCAGGGGTACCTGTTTTTT.

The chain uses TRBV6-5 and TRBJ2-1; the D is unclear. The CDR3 extends over 15 amino acids. The V and J ends lost 0 bases and 6 bases respectively, with 12 bases between them. Germline assignment: CDR1 MNHEY and CDR2 SVGAGI. CDR3 in DNA: TGTGCCAGCAGTTACTCGTATGGGATCCCCAATGAGCAGTTCTTC. Translating it yields CASSYSYGIPNEQFF.